The TCR beta chain under discussion was sequenced for a study of blood T cell repertoires in COVID-19. At the level of the study: Samples taken during acute and convalescent COVID-19 were collected in the United States, Italy and Spain. From T cells, B-cell-depleted T cells, or PBMCs came the material, which was cDNA or gDNA.

Per the original methods: Using reference gene primer amplification, nucleated cell counts were estimated. TCRdb's copy holds only in-frame clones and misses some; the assay was immunoSEQ multiplex PCR. The V and J calls and clone size are taken from that table; D and trimming were inferred from the DNA. Among approximately 500,000 clones listed, approximately 91% were seen once. Seattle-derived patients entered the study during active infection and were followed longitudinally. The CDR3 contains 13 residues. V gave up 5 bases and J gave up 5 bases, with 12 bases separating them. The chain uses TRBV12-3 or TRBV12-4 and TRBJ1-1; D gene ambiguous. Sequencing was performed on peripheral blood. The clonotype originates from a woman aged 50 to 60 with COVID-19, enrolled during active disease. CDR3: CASSKGRETEAFF. CDR3 sequence (DNA): TGTGCCAGCAGTAAAGGGCGGGAGACTGAAGCTTTCTTT.